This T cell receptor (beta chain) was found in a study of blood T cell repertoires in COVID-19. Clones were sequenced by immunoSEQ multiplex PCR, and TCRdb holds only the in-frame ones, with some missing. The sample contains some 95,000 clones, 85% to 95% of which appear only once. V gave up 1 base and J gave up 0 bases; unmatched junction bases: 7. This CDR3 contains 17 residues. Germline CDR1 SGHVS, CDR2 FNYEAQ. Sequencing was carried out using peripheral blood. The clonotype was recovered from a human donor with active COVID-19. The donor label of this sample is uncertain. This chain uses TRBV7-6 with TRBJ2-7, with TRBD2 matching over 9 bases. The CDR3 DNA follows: TGTGCCAGCAGCTTAGGTAGGGCTAGCGGGGTCTCCTACGAGCAGTACTTC. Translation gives CASSLGRASGVSYEQYF.